The 26 T cell receptor beta chains reported below all come from one sample, sequenced in a study of blood T cells in healthy people across ages. Alongside a J-beta primer mix, a sample-barcoded 5' primer served in a second PCR lasting about 6 to 11 cycles. TCRdb independently ran MiXCR on the 5' RACE reads; one entry per CDR3 protein. Of about 1.8 million distinct CDR3 sequences listed, 49% are singletons. Sequencing was performed on blood. The source of these receptors is a woman aged 40 to 49 in good health.

This clonotype was observed once. The chain has TRBV24-1 and TRBJ2-4; D is unresolved. The J call is uncertain, as TRBJ2-7 better fits the DNA end. The length of the CDR3 is 11 residues. The germline CDR1 and CDR2 sequences are KGHDR and SFDVKD. The CDR3 spells CATSLPGEQYF. The CDR3 nucleotides read TGTGCCACCAGTCTTCCCGGCGAGCAGTACTTC.

In this sample, this clonotype turned up a few times. The chain combines TRBV9 with TRBJ2-5, with D possibly being TRBD1 or TRBD2 (5 bases each). V was pared by 0 bases and J by 11 bases, with 14 bases between. This CDR3 spans 13 amino acids. Germline assignment: CDR1 SGDLS and CDR2 YYNGEE. CDR3 region: CASSVEGFREQYF. For the CDR3, the DNA is TGTGCCAGCAGCGTAGAGGGGTTTAGGGAGCAGTACTTC.

Comments on this clonotype: One junction end does not reproduce the germline sequence, and a read error may be involved. The chain employs TRBV28 and TRBJ2-5, with 11 bases identical to TRBD2. The CDR3 has 15 amino acids. The germline CDR1 and CDR2 sequences are MDHEN and SYDVKM. The CDR3 region is CAGSPAPGLAVTQYF. CDR3 in DNA: TGTGCCGGCAGTCCTGCTCCGGGACTAGCGGTGACCCAGTACTTC.

This chain uses TRBV9 with TRBJ1-1; TRBD1 agrees at 8 bases. V lost 2 bases, J lost 3 bases, and 9 bases stayed unmatched. Germline CDR1 reads SGDLS; CDR2 reads YYNGEE. There are 16 residues in the CDR3. The CDR3 bases are TGTGCCAGCAGCGTTGGACCAGGGGGCAGGGACACTGAAGCTTTCTTT. This gives the protein CASSVGPGGRDTEAFF.

This clonotype turned up a few times. The chain links TRBV12-3 or TRBV12-4 to TRBJ2-7; D is tentatively TRBD1 or TRBD2 (5 bases each). Trimming took 4 bases from V and 2 from J, leaving 9 bases between them. This CDR3 is built from 13 residues. The CDR3 nucleotides are TGTGCCAGCAGTTGGAAGGGACCCTACGAGCAGTACTTC. It specifies CASSWKGPYEQYF.

This clonotype was counted between two and nine times. The chain couples TRBV25-1 to TRBJ2-1; 9 nucleotides agree with TRBD1. Germline V gene data show CDR1 as MGHDK and CDR2 as SYGVNS. This CDR3 has 15 residues. The J segment lost 12 bases and the V segment lost 6 bases, leaving 15 bases of the junction unmatched. Here the CDR3 DNA reads TGTGCCAGCAGCCCGCCGGGACAGGGAGGGTCGAGGCAGTTCTTC. Its protein is CASSPPGQGGSRQFF.

This clonotype was seen more than once but under ten times. The chain uses TRBV12-3 or TRBV12-4 and TRBJ2-7; possible D gene TRBD2, 5 bases. The CDR3 extends over 15 amino acids. Trimming shortened V by 1 base and J by 5 bases, and 15 bases separated the two germline ends. CDR3 protein: CASSLGGLGRDEQYF. The CDR3 bases are TGTGCCAGCAGTTTAGGAGGGCTGGGTAGGGACGAGCAGTACTTC.

This clonotype was seen more than once but under ten times. V and J are TRBV4-1 and TRBJ2-7; 12 nucleotides line up with TRBD1. V lost 4 bases to trimming and J lost 3 bases; unmatched junction nucleotides: 4. The CDR3 spans 15 residues. From germline, CDR1 is MGHRA and CDR2 YSYEKL. CDR3 nucleotide sequence: TGCGCCAGCAGCCCGGGACAGGGGGCTTTCTACGAGCAGTACTTC. Translation gives CASSPGQGAFYEQYF.

This clonotype was detected a few times. This chain links TRBV7-9 with TRBJ1-2; D is unresolved. The germline CDR1 and CDR2 sequences are SEHNR and FQNEAQ (reference sequence). V lost 3 bases, J lost 4 bases, and 12 bases lay in between. The CDR3 sequence is 14 residues long. CDR3 protein: CASSFGEGSYGYTF. For the CDR3, the DNA is TGTGCCAGCAGCTTCGGGGAGGGTAGCTATGGCTACACCTTC.

This clonotype was counted only a few times. The V gene is TRBV20-1, the J gene TRBJ2-1, with 10 positions matching TRBD2. TRBJ2-7 explains the end of the DNA better; the J call may be wrong. CDR3 length equals 17 residues. CDR1 DFQATT and CDR2 SNEGSKA come from the germline V gene (reference sequence). Here the CDR3 DNA reads TGCAGTGCTAGGAGGTCTAGCGGGGGAGTAGGCTACAATGAGCAGTACTTC. It specifies CSARRSSGGVGYNEQYF.

A few counts support this clonotype. The J gene is TRBJ2-5, the V gene TRBV7-9, with TRBD1 matching over 9 bases. With V trimmed by 1 base and J by 5 bases, 8 bases remained unmatched. CDR3 length: 16 residues. Germline V gene lookup returns CDR1 SEHNR and CDR2 FQNEAQ (reference sequence). CDR3 loop: CASSLGDRVLSETQYF. In DNA, the CDR3 is TGTGCCAGCAGCTTAGGGGACAGGGTCCTTTCGGAGACCCAGTACTTC.

There are a few counts of this clonotype. The chain couples TRBV7-2 to TRBJ2-5; tentatively, D is TRBD1 or TRBD2 (5 bases each). The CDR3 extends over 15 amino acids. From germline, CDR1 is SGHTA and CDR2 FQGNSA. V lost 5 bases and J lost 4, with 17 bases in between. CDR3 coding DNA: TGTGCCAGCAGCCGCCTAGGGGCTGGGGGAGAGACCCAGTACTTC. It yields the protein CASSRLGAGGETQYF.

V is TRBV2 and J is TRBJ2-4; D call uncertain. Deletions cut 6 bases from V and 0 bases from J, with 12 bases between. The germline V gene encodes CDR1 SNHLY and CDR2 FYNNEI. The CDR3 has 15 residues. CDR3 amino acids: CASRGVGLAKNIQYF. CDR3 DNA sequence: TGTGCCAGCAGGGGTGTGGGCTTAGCCAAAAACATTCAGTACTTC. Full variable domain (remainder filled in from reference TRBV2 and TRBJ2-4): EPEVTQTPSHQVTQMGQEVILRCVPISNHLYFYWYRQILGQKVEFLVSFYNNEISEKSEIFDDQFSVERPDGSNFTLKIRSTKLEDSAMYFCASRGVGLAKNIQYFGAGTRLSVL.

V and J are TRBV15 and TRBJ2-5, with 10 nucleotides matching TRBD1. V lost 1 base and J lost 5; bases outside the gene matches: 7. The CDR3 sequence is 16 residues long. Germline CDR1 LNHNV, CDR2 YYDKDF (reference sequence). CDR3 DNA: TGTGCCACCAGCAGAGGACAGGGGGCTCTAGGGGAGACCCAGTACTTC. Translated, it gives CATSRGQGALGETQYF.

J is TRBJ2-7 and V is TRBV2; D call uncertain. The V and J ends lost 4 bases and 7 bases respectively, with 14 bases between them. This CDR3 is 13 amino acids long. Germline V lookup: CDR1 SNHLY, CDR2 FYNNEI. The CDR3 loop reads CASSGANYNEQYF. CDR3 DNA sequence: TGTGCCAGCAGTGGGGCGAACTACAATGAGCAGTACTTC.

The CDR3 DNA sequence: TGCGCCAGCAACCGTGAGGGATTCTCCTACAATGAGCAGTTCTTC. Translating it yields CASNREGFSYNEQFF. The V gene is TRBV5-1, the J gene TRBJ2-1; tentative D call: TRBD2 (5 bases). Trimming removed 6 bases at V and 0 bases at J, with 13 bases between. Germline V gene lookup returns CDR1 SGHRS and CDR2 YFSETQ. The length of the CDR3 is 15 residues.

This clonotype showed up just a few times. The chain employs TRBV25-1 and TRBJ1-1; no definite D call. Germline V gives CDR1 MGHDK, CDR2 SYGVNS. This CDR3 comprises 12 residues. V lost 6 bases, J lost 3 bases, and 8 bases lay in between. CDR3 bases: TGTGCCAGCAGGGACCGGGACACTGAAGCTTTCTTT. This encodes CASRDRDTEAFF.

Many counts were recorded for this clonotype. An end of the junction does not agree with germline; a read error may underlie this. This sequence joins TRBV7-2 and TRBJ2-7; a weak D match, TRBD2 (6 bases). CDR1 is SGHTA, CDR2 FQGNSA, per germline. This CDR3 is built from 13 residues. The CDR3 bases are TGCGCCAGCAGCTTCCCCGGAGGGTACGAGCAGTACTTC. Translating gives CASSFPGGYEQYF.

The CDR3 bases are TGTGCCAGCAGCGTAGGCCGAGCGGAGTACAATGAGCAGTTCTTC. Its translation: CASSVGRAEYNEQFF. V is TRBV9 and J is TRBJ2-1; D is possibly TRBD2 (5 bases). The germline gives CDR1 SGDLS, CDR2 YYNGEE. The CDR3 runs 15 residues. V lost 0 bases to trimming and J lost 4 bases, with 11 bases between them.

This rearrangement joins TRBV7-2 to TRBJ2-1, with D tentatively TRBD2 (6 bases). This CDR3 is built from 19 residues. Trimming removed 1 base from V and 0 bases from J, with 19 bases in between. Germline loops: CDR1 SGHTA, CDR2 FQGNSA. The CDR3 DNA is TGTGCCAGCAGCTTAGTGGGGGGACTCAATCTCTTCTCCTACAATGAGCAGTTCTTC. The encoded protein is CASSLVGGLNLFSYNEQFF.

The gene calls are TRBV15 and TRBJ2-1, with 8 bases that match TRBD1. Trimming removed 1 base from V and 3 bases from J; junction bases left unmatched: 5. The CDR3 is 16 amino acids. From germline, CDR1 is LNHNV and CDR2 YYDKDF (reference sequence). The CDR3 loop reads CATSRVTGAVYNEQFF. The DNA of the CDR3 is TGTGCCACCAGCAGAGTGACAGGGGCCGTCTACAATGAGCAGTTCTTC.

This clonotype was picked up a small number of times. The gene calls are TRBV7-2 and TRBJ1-2, with D perhaps matching TRBD1 (6 bases). Deletions cut 4 bases from V and 5 bases from J, with 17 bases between. The CDR3 sequence is 15 residues long. Germline CDR1 is SGHTA and CDR2 is FQGNSA. CDR3 sequence: CASSSEGGISYGYTF. In DNA form, the CDR3 reads TGTGCCAGCAGCTCCGAGGGGGGAATTTCATATGGCTACACCTTC.

The chain couples TRBV12-3 or TRBV12-4 to TRBJ2-5; D possibly matches TRBD1 or TRBD2 (7 bases each). The CDR3 consists of 15 residues. Trimming shortened V by 5 bases and J by 2 bases, and 15 bases separated the two germline ends. In nucleotides, the CDR3 is TGTGCCAGCAGTCACAGACAGGGAGGGCAAGAGACCCAGTACTTC. It translates to CASSHRQGGQETQYF.

In its sample, this clonotype was seen a few times. The chain links TRBV27 to TRBJ2-3; 11 bases agree with TRBD2. Per germline, CDR1 MNHEY and CDR2 SMNVEV (reference sequence). This CDR3 has 14 amino acids. CDR3 protein: CASGGGYRTDTQYF. CDR3 bases: TGTGCTAGCGGGGGGGGCTACCGCACAGATACGCAGTATTTT.

The genes are TRBV12-5 and TRBJ2-5; 8 positions agree with TRBD1. Germline trimming cut 4 bases from V and 0 bases from J; bases unmatched to any gene: 7. CDR1 is LGHNT and CDR2 is FRNRAP in the germline V gene. The CDR3 extends over 16 amino acids. The CDR3 sequence is CASGCRDRRDQETQYF. The DNA of the CDR3 is TGTGCTAGTGGTTGCAGGGACAGGAGGGACCAAGAGACCCAGTACTTC.

This clonotype was observed a handful of times. This rearrangement joins TRBV4-3 to TRBJ2-3, with D maybe TRBD2 (6 bases). The CDR3 extends over 16 amino acids. In germline, CDR1 is LGHNA, CDR2 YSLEER. The V and J ends lost 0 bases and 3 bases respectively, with 13 bases between them. CDR3 sequence: CASSQDWGEITDTQYF. CDR3 sequence (DNA): TGCGCCAGCAGCCAAGATTGGGGGGAGATTACAGATACGCAGTATTTT.